This TCR beta chain is drawn from a study of blood T cell repertoires in COVID-19. TCRdb keeps only in-frame clones here, not all; method: immunoSEQ multiplex PCR. The sample lists roughly 330,000 clones; roughly nine tenths were seen once. The V gene end was trimmed by 0 bases and the J gene end by 6 bases; junction bases not matched to a gene: 24. Germline V gene lookup returns CDR1 SGHDN and CDR2 FVKESK. The CDR3 extends over 21 amino acids. This sequence joins TRBV14 and TRBJ2-7, with 9 bases matching TRBD2. This sequence originates from a man aged 18 to 30 who had recovered from COVID-19. The material sequenced was peripheral blood. The CDR3 nucleotides are TGTGCCAGCAGCCAAGATCTTGGAGGGAGTCGGACGATAGCGGGGGTATCCGAGCAGTACTTC. This translates into CASSQDLGGSRTIAGVSEQYF.